These 29 T cell receptor beta chains were sequenced from one sample in a study of blood T cell repertoires in COVID-19. The repertoire was sequenced with immunoSEQ multiplex PCR; TCRdb's copy has only in-frame clones and lacks some. The sample holds around 210,000 clones, around 85% seen once. Specimen: peripheral blood. The receptors shown here come from a man between 45 and 60 years old with COVID-19, enrolled during active disease.

This sequence joins TRBV4-3 and TRBJ1-4, with 9 positions matching TRBD1. With V trimmed by 1 base and J by 5 bases, 2 bases remained unmatched. The CDR3 covers 15 residues. The germline CDR1 and CDR2 sequences are LGHNA and YSLEER. CDR3 sequence (DNA): TGCGCCAGCAGCCAAGGGGACAGGGACAATGAAAAACTGTTTTTT. Translation: CASSQGDRDNEKLFF.

The chain uses TRBV5-1 and TRBJ2-7; 9 positions match TRBD2. This CDR3 is built from 15 residues. The germline V gene encodes CDR1 SGHRS and CDR2 YFSETQ. V was clipped by 0 bases and J by 2 bases; unmatched bases: 3. The CDR3 protein is CASSLATSGTYEQYF. The CDR3 DNA is TGCGCCAGCAGCTTGGCGACTAGCGGCACCTACGAGCAGTACTTC.

This clone was detected many times. This rearrangement joins TRBV7-2 to TRBJ2-2, with a weak D call TRBD2 (7 bases). The V and J ends lost 7 bases and 7 bases respectively, with 22 bases between them. The CDR3 contains 16 residues. Germline lookup yields CDR1 SGHTA and CDR2 FQGNSA. In DNA, the CDR3 is TGTGCCAGCACCCCCTGGGGGCGGGGGCCGGGCGGGGAGCTGTTTTTT. It codes for CASTPWGRGPGGELFF.

The rearrangement uses TRBV5-4 and TRBJ2-7, with 9 nucleotides matching TRBD1. Germline V gene data show CDR1 as SGHNT and CDR2 as YYREEE (reference sequence). The CDR3 length is 14 residues. With 4 bases clipped from V and 3 bases from J, the junction kept 5 bases outside the gene matches. The CDR3 DNA follows: TGTGCCAGCAGCGGGAGACAGGGGGGCTACGAGCAGTACTTC. The encoded protein is CASSGRQGGYEQYF.

The count of this clone is one. This may come from a read error, since a much larger clone is one base off. Other DNA sequences within the sample encode an identical CDR3. The V call is TRBV7-2, the J call TRBJ1-3; the match to TRBD1 covers 11 bases. The CDR3 extends over 15 amino acids. The V segment lost 5 bases and the J segment 4 bases; nucleotides outside the gene matches: 4. The V gene's germline CDR1 is SGHTA and CDR2 FQGNSA. The CDR3 coding sequence is TGTGCCAGCAGCCCGGACAGGGGGCAGGGAAACACCATATATTTT. Translated: CASSPDRGQGNTIYF.

The CDR3 nucleotides read TGTGCCATCAGTGACCCTAGCAATGGGGGGACCTATGGCTACACCTTC. Amino acid sequence: CAISDPSNGGTYGYTF. The rearrangement links TRBV10-3 to TRBJ1-2, with a weak D call TRBD1 (5 bases). Trimming left V 3 bases short and J 4 bases short, with 18 bases between. This CDR3 region has 16 residues. Germline V gene data show CDR1 as ENHRY and CDR2 as SYGVKD.

V and J are TRBV6-6 and TRBJ1-2; the D is unclear. V was pared by 5 bases and J by 3 bases, with 16 bases between. The CDR3 is 15 amino acids. In germline, CDR1 is MNHNY, CDR2 SVGAGI (reference sequence). The CDR3 is CASSRSHPGDYGYTF. The CDR3 nucleotides are TGTGCCAGCAGTCGATCTCACCCCGGAGACTATGGCTACACCTTC.

V and J are TRBV30 and TRBJ1-1, with D maybe TRBD1 (6 bases). V was trimmed by 2 bases and J by 2 bases, leaving 12 bases between them. Germline-derived CDR1 and CDR2 are GTSNPN and SVGIG (reference sequence). This CDR3 comprises 14 residues. CDR3 sequence: CAWSFMGANTEAFF. CDR3 DNA sequence: TGTGCCTGGAGTTTCATGGGGGCCAACACTGAAGCTTTCTTT.

V is TRBV19 and J is TRBJ2-2; 10 bases line up with TRBD2. The CDR3 is made up of 17 amino acids. Trimming took 1 base from V and 6 from J; bases not matched to a gene: 8. The V gene's germline CDR1 is LNHDA and CDR2 SQIVND (reference sequence). The CDR3 region has the DNA TGTGCCAGTAGTATAGGGCTTGCTAGCGGGGGATCCGGGGAGCTGTTTTTT. Translated, it gives CASSIGLASGGSGELFF. Using reference TRBV19 and TRBJ2-2 for the parts outside the CDR3, the full variable domain is DGGITQSPKYLFRKEGQNVTLSCEQNLNHDAMYWYRQDPGQGLRLIYYSQIVNDFQKGDIAEGYSVSREKKESFPLTVTSAQKNPTAFYLCASSIGLASGGSGELFFGEGSRLTVL.

The rearrangement joins TRBV7-8 to TRBJ2-5; TRBD2 agrees at 8 bases. Germline-derived CDR1 and CDR2 are SGHVS and FQNEAQ. V lost 3 bases, J lost 5 bases, and 11 bases stayed unmatched. The length of the CDR3 is 16 residues. CDR3: CASSFSERGLGETQYF. DNA for the CDR3: TGTGCCAGCAGCTTTTCTGAGCGGGGGCTAGGGGAGACCCAGTACTTC.

The genes are TRBV28 and TRBJ1-6; TRBD1 might be the D (6 bases). CDR3 size: 18 residues. V was clipped by 9 bases and J by 0 bases, with 21 bases between them. Germline V gene sequence: CDR1 MDHEN, CDR2 SYDVKM. The CDR3 sequence is CARGGTQNKSSYNSPLHF. As DNA, the CDR3 is TGTGCCAGGGGGGGGACACAAAATAAGAGCTCCTATAATTCACCCCTCCACTTT.

This clone was recorded once. This chain joins TRBV7-9 and TRBJ1-5, with TRBD1 identical over 7 bases. The CDR3 spans 14 residues. Per germline, CDR1 SEHNR and CDR2 FQNEAQ (reference sequence). After removal of 8 bases from V and 0 bases from J, the junction contained 4 bases not matched to a gene. CDR3 residues: CASSTGNSNQPQHF. CDR3 nucleotide sequence: TGTGCCAGCTCGACAGGGAATAGCAATCAGCCCCAGCATTTT.

This rearrangement joins TRBV9 to TRBJ2-1, with 10 nucleotides matching TRBD2. This CDR3 contains 16 residues. After removal of 0 bases from V and 7 bases from J, the junction contained 7 bases not matched to a gene. Germline values: CDR1 SGDLS, CDR2 YYNGEE. The CDR3 region has the DNA TGTGCCAGCAGCGTAGTTAAAGCGGGGGGGCGAAATGAGCAGTTCTTC. Its protein is CASSVVKAGGRNEQFF.

The chain carries TRBV30 and TRBJ2-7; TRBD2 matches 10 bases. Per the germline V gene, CDR1 is GTSNPN and CDR2 is SVGIG (reference sequence). The CDR3 sequence is 15 residues long. V dropped 4 bases and J dropped 1; count of bases not matched to a gene: 7. The CDR3 here is CAWTLSGGASYEQYF. In nucleotides, the CDR3 is TGTGCCTGGACCCTAAGCGGGGGGGCGTCCTACGAGCAGTACTTC.

The chain couples TRBV5-1 to TRBJ2-7; D is unresolved. Trimming left V 0 bases short and J 5 bases short, with 15 bases between. The CDR3 is 15 residues long. Germline lookup yields CDR1 SGHRS and CDR2 YFSETQ. CDR3 in amino acids: CASSLGQVPADEQYF. The CDR3 nucleotides are TGCGCCAGCAGCTTGGGGCAGGTCCCGGCTGACGAGCAGTACTTC. Drawing the rest from reference TRBV5-1 and TRBJ2-7, the complete variable domain is KAGVTQTPRYLIKTRGQQVTLSCSPISGHRSVSWYQQTPGQGLQFLFEYFSETQRNKGNFPGRFSGRQFSNSRSEMNVSTLELGDSALYLCASSLGQVPADEQYFGPGTRLTVT.

This clone has more than one count but fewer than ten. The CDR3 protein is CASSMSRTSGIPYEQYF. The CDR3 DNA is TGTGCCAGTAGTATGTCCCGGACTAGCGGGATTCCCTACGAGCAGTACTTC. This chain links TRBV19 with TRBJ2-7; TRBD2 matches 12 bases. The CDR3 is 17 residues long. Per the germline V gene, CDR1 is LNHDA and CDR2 is SQIVND (reference sequence). The V segment lost 3 bases and the J segment 2 bases; nucleotides outside the gene matches: 8.

The chain uses TRBV11-3 and TRBJ2-7; 8 bases line up with TRBD1. Trimming cost V 2 bases and J 1 base; bases outside gene matches: 7. Per the germline V gene, CDR1 is SGHNT and CDR2 is YENEEA. This CDR3 contains 16 residues. Here the CDR3 DNA reads TGTGCCAGCAGCTTAACCGGACAGGGAAATTCCTACGAGCAGTACTTC. Translating gives CASSLTGQGNSYEQYF.

This chain joins TRBV5-8 and TRBJ2-7; 8 nucleotides agree with TRBD1. The germline CDR1 and CDR2 sequences are SGHTS and YDEGEE. The CDR3 contains 14 residues. V lost 0 bases, J lost 2 bases, and 1 base stayed unmatched. The DNA of the CDR3 is TGTGCCAGCAGCTTGGGGACAGGGCCCTACGAGCAGTACTTC. It encodes CASSLGTGPYEQYF. Together with reference TRBV5-8 and TRBJ2-7, the CDR3 gives the full variable domain: EAGVTQSPTHLIKTRGQQATLRCSPISGHTSVYWYQQALGLGLQFLLWYDEGEERNRGNFPPRFSGRQFPNYSSELNVNALELEDSALYLCASSLGTGPYEQYFGPGTRLTVT.

The chain joins TRBV2 to TRBJ1-6; D might be TRBD1 (6 bases). Trimming pared 5 bases from V and 5 bases from J, leaving 10 bases between. CDR1 and CDR2 from the germline V gene are SNHLY and FYNNEI. The CDR3 length is 14 residues. The CDR3 is CASSYRVNNSPLHF. CDR3 nucleotides: TGTGCCAGCAGTTACAGGGTCAATAATTCACCCCTCCACTTT. Full variable domain (remainder filled in from reference TRBV2 and TRBJ1-6): EPEVTQTPSHQVTQMGQEVILRCVPISNHLYFYWYRQILGQKVEFLVSFYNNEISEKSEIFDDQFSVERPDGSNFTLKIRSTKLEDSAMYFCASSYRVNNSPLHFGNGTRLTVT.

CDR3 DNA sequence: TGTGCCAGCAGTGAATTCGGGGGAGGGCGTCGAGCTTTCTTT. Translation: CASSEFGGGRRAFF. This chain links TRBV25-1 with TRBJ1-1, with D possibly matching TRBD1 (5 bases). From germline, CDR1 is MGHDK and CDR2 SYGVNS. V shed 1 base and J shed 10 bases, with 16 bases lying between them. The length of the CDR3 is 14 residues.

The V call is TRBV19, the J call TRBJ1-1, with D possibly matching TRBD1 (5 bases). The germline CDR1 and CDR2 sequences are LNHDA and SQIVND (reference sequence). The CDR3 has 15 residues. The V gene lost 4 bases and the J gene lost 0 bases, with 12 bases spanning the gap. CDR3 in amino acids: CASSTSGIMNTEAFF. CDR3 coding DNA: TGTGCCAGTAGTACGTCAGGGATCATGAACACTGAAGCTTTCTTT.

The rearrangement uses TRBV5-1 and TRBJ2-3; 8 positions agree with TRBD1. CDR3 length: 17 residues. V lost 1 base to trimming and J lost 2 bases; unmatched junction nucleotides: 9. Per germline, CDR1 SGHRS and CDR2 YFSETQ. In nucleotides, the CDR3 is TGCGCCAGCAGCTTGAGTGGGGACAGGTTAATCACAGATACGCAGTATTTT. Translating it yields CASSLSGDRLITDTQYF.

V usage is TRBV6-2 or TRBV6-3 and J usage is TRBJ2-1; 9 positions agree with TRBD1. In germline, CDR1 is MNHEY, CDR2 SVGEGT. CDR3 length: 16 amino acids. J lost 8 bases, V lost 1 base, and 9 bases had no gene match. In DNA form, the CDR3 reads TGTGCCAGCAGTTACTGGGGGACAGGGTCCGCGGATGAGCAGTTCTTC. It is translated as CASSYWGTGSADEQFF.

This clone has only a few counts. The rearrangement links TRBV7-3 to TRBJ1-1; D unclear. From germline, CDR1 is SGHTA and CDR2 FQGTGA. CDR3 length equals 15 residues. V dropped 2 bases and J dropped 2 bases, with 12 bases sitting between them. The CDR3 is CASSLFSSFNTEAFF. Here the CDR3 DNA reads TGTGCCAGCAGCTTATTCAGTTCCTTTAACACTGAAGCTTTCTTT.

This clone was detected a few times. The chain has TRBV27 and TRBJ1-5; D unclear. The ends were cut back, 2 bases at V and 6 bases at J, with 14 bases in the middle. CDR1 and CDR2 from the germline V gene are MNHEY and SMNVEV (reference sequence). This CDR3 spans 15 amino acids. The CDR3 DNA reads TGTGCCAGCAGTTTAACACCCCCATGGAGTCAGCCCCAGCATTTT. Residues: CASSLTPPWSQPQHF.

This clone occurred once. At the DNA level, this CDR3 is encoded by other sequences in the same sample as well. The genes are TRBV29-1 and TRBJ2-7; 9 bases match TRBD1. Germline trimming cut 6 bases from V and 1 base from J; bases unmatched to any gene: 1. The germline V gene encodes CDR1 SQVTM and CDR2 ANQGSEA. The CDR3 is 12 residues long. CDR3: CSVGTGSYEQYF. In DNA form, the CDR3 reads TGCAGCGTAGGGACAGGGTCCTACGAGCAGTACTTC.

The chain has TRBV18 and TRBJ2-3; possibly TRBD1 for D (6 bases). The CDR3 consists of 14 residues. Germline V gene lookup returns CDR1 KGHSH and CDR2 LQKENI. V shed 3 bases and J shed 2 bases, with 9 bases lying between them. The CDR3 loop reads CASSPRGNTDTQYF. CDR3 DNA sequence: TGTGCCAGCTCACCGAGGGGGAACACAGATACGCAGTATTTT. Full variable domain (remainder filled in from reference TRBV18 and TRBJ2-3): NAGVMQNPRHLVRRRGQEARLRCSPMKGHSHVYWYRQLPEEGLKFMVYLQKENIIDESGMPKERFSAEFPKEGPSILRIQQVVRGDSAAYFCASSPRGNTDTQYFGPGTRLTVL.

The chain combines TRBV19 with TRBJ2-7, with TRBD1 identical over 7 bases. Germline-derived CDR1 and CDR2 are LNHDA and SQIVND (reference sequence). V gave up 5 bases and J gave up 7 bases; unmatched junction bases: 8. The CDR3 extends over 13 amino acids. The DNA of the CDR3 is TGTGCCAGTAGTGTTTCTCCAGGGGGTGAGCAGTACTTC. Its protein product is CASSVSPGGEQYF.

The V gene is TRBV24-1, the J gene TRBJ2-7; TRBD1 matches 9 bases. J gave up 3 bases and V 10 bases, and 9 bases lay outside the gene matches. The CDR3 is 14 residues long. Germline-derived CDR1 and CDR2 are KGHDR and SFDVKD. As DNA, the CDR3 is TGTGCCACACAGGAAGGGACAGGGTTCTACGAGCAGTACTTC. The encoded protein is CATQEGTGFYEQYF.